These T cell receptor beta chains were read from a single sample in a study of T cells in Graves' hyperthyroidism and ophthalmopathy. Each CDR3 protein is one row after TCRdb ran MiXCR on the multiplex PCR reads. The data contain about 160,000 distinct CDR3 sequences, just under 9.5% of them seen just once; the ten biggest clones take up 22%. The sequenced sample consisted of blood. The receptors come from a woman aged 18-29 years with Graves' hyperthyroidism that later progressed to Graves' ophthalmopathy. The CDR3 runs from the conserved cysteine through the conserved F or W. Each record gives: J gene, D gene, V gene, clone size, CDR3 DNA, CDR3 protein. The D gene is left open where the match is weak. Not all rows give a size; the values are once, few, many and, for expanded clones, a class.

>TRBJ1-1|NA|TRBV29-1|many
TGCAGCGTCCCGATGGGTAACACTGAAGCTTTCTTT
CSVPMGNTEAFF
>TRBJ1-1|NA|TRBV6-1|many
TGTGCCAGCTCTGTCAAATGGGGGACTGAAGCTTTCTTT
CASSVKWGTEAFF
>TRBJ2-1|NA|TRBV20-1|many
TGCAGTGCTAGAGTACGAGGGAGCTCCTACAATGAGCAGTTCTTC
CSARVRGSSYNEQFF
>TRBJ2-1|NA|TRBV3-1|few
TGTGCCAGCAGCCATGCGGGGCGGAACAATGAGCAGTTCTTC
CASSHAGRNNEQFF
>TRBJ2-7|TRBD2|TRBV18|few
TGTGCCAGCTCACCCAGGCTGGGACTAGCGGCGAGCTCCTACGAGCAGTACTTC
CASSPRLGLAASSYEQYF
>TRBJ1-4|TRBD1|TRBV28|many
TGTGCCAGCAGTTTAACGACAGGGTTCAAGGATGAAAAACTGTTTTTT
CASSLTTGFKDEKLFF
>TRBJ2-1|TRBD2|TRBV7-2|many
TGTGCCAGCAGCAACCAAGCGGGGGGGGTAAATGAGCAGTTCTTC
CASSNQAGGVNEQFF
>TRBJ2-5|NA|TRBV7-2|many
TGTGCCAGCAGCTTACCTAGCGTGGAGACCCAGTACTTC
CASSLPSVETQYF
>TRBJ2-1|TRBD2|TRBV7-9|NA
TGTGCCAGCAGCTTATCTGAGCGGGGGGGGTTCTTC
CASSLSERGGFF
>TRBJ2-6|NA|TRBV9|NA
TGTGCCAGCAGCGCTATCGGGACTTCTGGGGCCAACGTCCTGACTTTC
CASSAIGTSGANVLTF
>TRBJ2-1|TRBD2|TRBV6-1|few
TGTGCCAGCAGGAGACAGGGGAATAGGACTAGCGGGCCCAGCTCCTACAATGAGCAGTTCTTC
CASRRQGNRTSGPSSYNEQFF
>TRBJ2-5|NA|TRBV24-1|many
TGTGCCACCAGTGATCATACAGGGTTAGAGACCCAGTACTTC
CATSDHTGLETQYF
>TRBJ2-5|NA|TRBV20-1|many
TGCAGTGCTAGAGTAGGCGGAGGGAACCAAGAGACCCAGTACTTC
CSARVGGGNQETQYF
>TRBJ2-3|NA|TRBV3-1|NA
TGTGCCAGCAGCGGGATAAGCACAGATACGCAGTATTTT
CASSGISTDTQYF
>TRBJ2-5|TRBD1|TRBV5-6|NA
TGTGCCAGCAGCTGGACAGGGAAGCAGACCCAGTACTTC
CASSWTGKQTQYF
>TRBJ1-4|NA|TRBV20-1|few
TGCAGTGCTACCCGGGACGGTAATGAAAAACTGTTTTTT
CSATRDGNEKLFF
>TRBJ2-2|NA|TRBV5-1|many
TGCGCCAGCAGCCCTGACACGAACACCGGGGAGCTGTTTTTT
CASSPDTNTGELFF
>TRBJ2-5|NA|TRBV20-1|NA
TGCAGTGTCCCACTAGCTCAAGAGACCCAGTACTTC
CSVPLAQETQYF
>TRBJ1-5|NA|TRBV7-2|many
TGTGCCAGCAGCTCGGCTTCAGGGCTATATCAGCCCCAGCATTTT
CASSSASGLYQPQHF
>TRBJ2-7|NA|TRBV11-2|many
TGTGCCAGCAGGTCCGGCTACGAGCAGTACTTC
CASRSGYEQYF
>TRBJ2-3|TRBD1|TRBV24-1|many
TGTGCCACCAGTGATTCGGTCAGGGGGCGCGGGACAGATACGCAGTATTTT
CATSDSVRGRGTDTQYF
>TRBJ2-4|TRBD1|TRBV12-3/TRBV12-4|NA
TGTGCCAGCAGCCACGGACAGGGAAAGGCCAAAAGCATTCAGTACTTC
CASSHGQGKAKSIQYF
>TRBJ1-2|TRBD1|TRBV12-3/TRBV12-4|many
TGTGCCAGCAGTTCAGCAGGGGGCCCCTATGGCTACACCTTC
CASSSAGGPYGYTF
>TRBJ1-2|NA|TRBV7-9|many
TGTGCCAGCAGCTATGGACCCAGGGAGTATGGCTACACCTTC
CASSYGPREYGYTF
>TRBJ1-5|NA|TRBV7-8|NA
TGTGCCAGCAGCTTAGTAGGGATTCAGCCCCAGCATTTT
CASSLVGIQPQHF
>TRBJ1-1|TRBD1|TRBV12-3/TRBV12-4|many
TGTGCCAGCGGGGATGAGACAGGGGGACTTGAAGCTTTCTTT
CASGDETGGLEAFF
>TRBJ1-2|NA|TRBV7-9|many
TGTGCCAGCAGCTTCTCGGACACCTATGGCTACACCTTC
CASSFSDTYGYTF
>TRBJ1-6|NA|TRBV11-2|many
TGTGCCAGCAGCTTATTAGCAGGGCGTAATTCACCCCTCCACTTT
CASSLLAGRNSPLHF
>TRBJ2-3|TRBD2|TRBV20-1|few
TGCAGTGCTAGAGATGTTGCGGGGGGCTATACACCACGAAGCACAGATACGCAGTATTTT
CSARDVAGGYTPRSTDTQYF